The rows below give T cell receptor beta chains drawn from one sample of a study of regulatory T cells in long-lasting Graves disease. One entry per CDR3 protein results from TCRdb running MiXCR on the multiplex PCR reads. The sample consists of around 320,000 distinct CDR3 sequences, about a sixth of them appearing once. Another study also made use of these data, one on T cells in Graves' hyperthyroidism and ophthalmopathy.

The sample here was peripheral blood mononuclear cells (PBMCs), taken at new diagnosis, from a patient treated with antithyroid drugs. The source is a man aged 35 to 55 with Graves disease. The CDR3 runs from the conserved cysteine through the conserved F or W. The D gene is left open where the match is weak. Expanded clones are given a class, and other clones once, few, many or no size at all.

clone_size,j_call,d_call,v_call,cdr3_nt,cdr3_aa
-,TRBJ2-7,-,TRBV3-1,TGTGCCAGCAGCCAAGATAGGGACTCGCCTTGGGAGCAGTACTTC,CASSQDRDSPWEQYF
many,TRBJ2-1,TRBD1,TRBV27,TGTGCCAGCAGTTTACCCCGGACAGGGGGGATCTACAATGAGCAGTTCTTC,CASSLPRTGGIYNEQFF
many,TRBJ2-3,-,TRBV12-3/TRBV12-4,TGTGCCAGCAGAGGGGGACACATCGGGAGCACAGATACGCAGTATTTT,CASRGGHIGSTDTQYF
many,TRBJ2-3,-,TRBV5-4,TGTGCCAGCAGCGTACTCGGGGGCACAGATACGCAGTATTTT,CASSVLGGTDTQYF
few,TRBJ2-3,TRBD2,TRBV4-2,TGTGCCAGCAGCCTAATTCCGACCGGGACTAGGGGAGATACGCAGTATTTT,CASSLIPTGTRGDTQYF
many,TRBJ2-3,TRBD2,TRBV15,TGTGCCACCAGCTATCATGGACTAGCGGGGGGGCTCTATCTCGGGGATACGCAGTATTTT,CATSYHGLAGGLYLGDTQYF
-,TRBJ2-5,-,TRBV25-1,TGTGCCAGCAGTCTCGGGGGCCTAGAGACCCAGTACTTC,CASSLGGLETQYF
few,TRBJ1-5,-,TRBV24-1,TGTGCCACCAGTCAGGAAAATCAGCCCCAGCATTTT,CATSQENQPQHF
many,TRBJ1-2,TRBD1,TRBV18,TGTGCCAGCTCATCAGGGGGCGCATCCTATGGCTACACCTTC,CASSSGGASYGYTF
many,TRBJ1-3,-,TRBV30,TGTGCCTGGAGTTTTACAGGAAACACCATATATTTT,CAWSFTGNTIYF
many,TRBJ1-6,-,TRBV7-3,TGTGCCAGCAGTTTAGAGGGCAGGGGTGTTTCACCCCTCCACTTT,CASSLEGRGVSPLHF
many,TRBJ2-7,TRBD2,TRBV11-3,TGTGCCAGCAGCTTAGCGGGGGGTACCTACGAGCAGTACTTC,CASSLAGGTYEQYF
many,TRBJ1-4,TRBD1,TRBV30,TGTGCCTGGGAACAGGGGATTGATGAAAAACTGTTTTTT,CAWEQGIDEKLFF
-,TRBJ2-3,-,TRBV7-2,TGTGCCAGCACCGGACGAGGAGATACGCAGTATTTT,CASTGRGDTQYF
-,TRBJ2-7,-,TRBV30,TGTGCCTGGAGTGGCGGACAGCCATCGATGAGCTCCTACGAGCAGTACTTC,CAWSGGQPSMSSYEQYF
few,TRBJ2-3,-,TRBV12-3/TRBV12-4,TGTGCCAGCAGCCCCGGGGACACCTTCACAGATACGCGGTATTTT,CASSPGDTFTDTRYF
few,TRBJ2-5,TRBD2,TRBV5-6,TGTGCCAGCAGCCGGGCTAGCGGGGTCCAAGAGACCCAGTACTTC,CASSRASGVQETQYF
many,TRBJ2-1,-,TRBV13,TGTGCCAGCAGCTTAGGACACTCCTTTTACAATGAGCAGTTCTTC,CASSLGHSFYNEQFF
few,TRBJ2-1,TRBD1,TRBV20-1,TGCAGTGCTAGTAAACGGACAGGGGAAAATGAGCAGTTCTTC,CSASKRTGENEQFF
-,TRBJ2-7,TRBD1,TRBV5-5,TGTGCCAGCAGCTTGTGGGGGACAGGGACCTACGAGCAGTACTTC,CASSLWGTGTYEQYF
many,TRBJ1-5,-,TRBV28,TGTGCCAGCAGGCCGACAGGTCCCCCGGCGCCCCAGCATTTT,CASRPTGPPAPQHF
many,TRBJ1-1,-,TRBV30,TGTGCCTGTCACAGGGAGGAGGCTTTCTTT,CACHREEAFF
-,TRBJ2-7,TRBD1,TRBV11-2,TGTGCCAGCAGCGGACCGGGACAGGGAGTACGGGAGCAGTACTTC,CASSGPGQGVREQYF
-,TRBJ2-3,TRBD2,TRBV3-1,TGTGCCAGCAGCCGGTGGCTAGCGGCAGATACGCAGTATTTT,CASSRWLAADTQYF
many,TRBJ2-7,-,TRBV28,TGTGCCAGCAGTTTTGGGACGGGGACCTACGAGCAGTACTTC,CASSFGTGTYEQYF
many,TRBJ1-2,TRBD1,TRBV12-3/TRBV12-4,TGTGCCAGCAGTCCTTTCCGGACAGGGGGCCACGGCTACACCTTC,CASSPFRTGGHGYTF
many,TRBJ1-1,-,TRBV6-5,TGTGCCAGCAGTTACGCGAGCCGGTGGGGGGGCACTGAAGCTTTCTTT,CASSYASRWGGTEAFF
many,TRBJ2-5,-,TRBV11-2,TGTGCCAGCAGCTTCCAGGGGACGTACCAAGAGACCCAGTACTTC,CASSFQGTYQETQYF
-,TRBJ2-5,TRBD2,TRBV2,TGTGCCAGCAGGACCCTAGGGGCGGGGGGGAGAGAGACCCAGTACTTC,CASRTLGAGGRETQYF
many,TRBJ2-4,TRBD1,TRBV6-1,TGTGCCAGCAGCGAAGGAGGGACAGGCAAAAACATTCAGTACTTC,CASSEGGTGKNIQYF
once,TRBJ2-1,TRBD1,TRBV2,TGTGCCAGCAGTCTGGACAGGGACGGGGACTCCTACAATGAGCAGTTCTTC,CASSLDRDGDSYNEQFF
many,TRBJ2-5,-,TRBV9,TGTGCCAGCAGCGCCGCCGGCTTTCAGTACCAAGAGACCCAGTACTTC,CASSAAGFQYQETQYF
few,TRBJ2-2,-,TRBV2,TGTGCCAGCAGTGATTTGGGGGGTGCCGGGGAGCTGTTTTTT,CASSDLGGAGELFF
-,TRBJ2-5,TRBD2,TRBV2,TGTGCCAGCAAACGACTAGCGGGGGGGCTAGAGACCCAGTACTTC,CASKRLAGGLETQYF
few,TRBJ2-5,TRBD2,TRBV28,TGTGCCAGCAGTTCAGGGACTAGTGAAACCCAGTACTTC,CASSSGTSETQYF
many,TRBJ1-5,-,TRBV10-3,TGTGCCATCAGTGAGTACAGGGCCAATCAGCCCCAGCATTTT,CAISEYRANQPQHF
few,TRBJ2-5,-,TRBV7-2,TGTGCCAGCAGCTTAATGAGGGGGACCCAGTACTTC,CASSLMRGTQYF
-,TRBJ1-5,-,TRBV19,TGTGCCAGTAGTAGCGGTAGCAATCAGCCCCAGCATTTT,CASSSGSNQPQHF
-,TRBJ2-1,-,TRBV5-4,TGTGCCAGCAGCTCATTCCGGGACGCCAAGCAGTTCTTC,CASSSFRDAKQFF
-,TRBJ1-4,TRBD1,TRBV2,TGTGCCAGCAGGCCTCTCAGGGGGCTGGGGGAAAAACTGTTTTTT,CASRPLRGLGEKLFF
-,TRBJ1-3,-,TRBV4-3,TGCGCCAGCAGCACCCGACGTGGAAACACCATATATTTT,CASSTRRGNTIYF
many,TRBJ2-3,-,TRBV7-6,TGTGCCAGCAGCTTACTGAGCGGGCGCACAGATACGCAGTATTTT,CASSLLSGRTDTQYF
-,TRBJ2-5,-,TRBV29-1,TGCAGCGTTCCGGGACACCGAACTTTCGGAGAGGAGACCCAGTACTTC,CSVPGHRTFGEETQYF
few,TRBJ2-7,-,TRBV7-9,TGTGCCAGCCCCCCTCAGGGGCAGGCCTACGAGCAGTACTTC,CASPPQGQAYEQYF
-,TRBJ2-5,TRBD2,TRBV10-2,TGCGCCAGCAGTGACGGGACTAGCGCCTCCGGGACCCAGTACTTC,CASSDGTSASGTQYF
-,TRBJ2-3,TRBD2,TRBV29-1,TGCAGCGTGGCGCTAGCGGGGATGAGCACAGATACGCAGTACTTT,CSVALAGMSTDTQYF
few,TRBJ1-6,-,TRBV6-9,TGTGCCAGCAGTTATGGAGGAGCCATTGGCTCCTATAATTCACCCCTCCACTTT,CASSYGGAIGSYNSPLHF
many,TRBJ2-2,-,TRBV2,TGTGCCAGCAGTGTTTACGGCACCCCGAACACCGGGGAGCTGTTTTTT,CASSVYGTPNTGELFF
many,TRBJ2-1,-,TRBV5-1,TGCGCCAGCAGCTTGCTGGGACACCGGATGGGAAATGAGCAGTTCTTC,CASSLLGHRMGNEQFF
-,TRBJ1-1,-,TRBV9,TGTGCCAGCAGCCAAGCAAGGGCAGGGGACACTGAAGCTTTCTTT,CASSQARAGDTEAFF
many,TRBJ2-7,TRBD1,TRBV2,TGTGCCAGCAGACTGACAGGGGCTTCCTCCTACGAGCAGTACTTC,CASRLTGASSYEQYF
-,TRBJ2-1,-,TRBV6-2/TRBV6-3,TGTGCCACCCTGTCCCCCGGTTATGAGCAGTTCTTC,CATLSPGYEQFF